This TCR beta chain was profiled in a study of regulatory T cells in long-lasting Graves disease. Documented time point: newly diagnosed GD, antithyroid drugs for less than 3 months. Construction of the TCR library relied on RNA isolated from PBMCs. HTBI primers from iRepertoire and Arm-PCR of CDR3 regions yielded the TCR beta libraries. TCRdb re-derived calls from the multiplex PCR reads in MiXCR, one entry per CDR3 protein. The repertoire holds roughly 560,000 distinct CDR3 sequences, with more than 15% as singletons. With 6 bases removed from V and 1 base from J, the gap between germline ends came to 15 bases. From germline, CDR1 is MNHNS and CDR2 SASEGT. The CDR3 contains 15 residues. These data were also reused for a study on T cells in Graves' hyperthyroidism and ophthalmopathy. That source notes: An initial round of RT-PCR targeting the TCR CDR3 relied on the HTBI primer set.

The clonotype was recovered from a woman aged 40-65 years with Graves disease. The chain combines TRBV6-1 with TRBJ1-1, with D perhaps matching TRBD1 (5 bases). The sequencing used peripheral blood mononuclear cells (PBMCs), collected at new diagnosis, from a patient treated with antithyroid drugs. The CDR3 loop reads CASSHGDVRNTEAFF. CDR3 coding DNA: TGTGCCAGCAGCCACGGGGACGTCCGGAACACTGAAGCTTTCTTT.